This T cell receptor beta chain was sequenced during a study of blood T cell repertoires in COVID-19. Clones were sequenced by immunoSEQ multiplex PCR, and TCRdb holds only the in-frame ones, with some missing. The sample lists just under 50,000 clones, around 90% occurring once. The CDR3 consists of 17 residues. CDR1 is SGHDT and CDR2 is YYEEEE in the germline V gene. J gave up 5 bases and V 4 bases, and 9 bases lay outside the gene matches. This chain joins TRBV5-6 and TRBJ2-5; 15 bases are a match to TRBD2. Sequences were obtained from peripheral blood. The TCR sequence derives from a human donor in a cohort sampled during active COVID-19. The CDR3 DNA reads TGTGCCAGCAGCGGATGGACTAGCGGGAGGGCCGGGGAGACCCAGTACTTC. The encoded protein is CASSGWTSGRAGETQYF. Full variable domain (rest looked up from reference TRBV5-6 and TRBJ2-5): DAGVTQSPTHLIKTRGQQVTLRCSPKSGHDTVSWYQQALGQGPQFIFQYYEEEERQRGNFPDRFSGHQFPNYSSELNVNALLLGDSALYLCASSGWTSGRAGETQYFGPGTRLLVL.